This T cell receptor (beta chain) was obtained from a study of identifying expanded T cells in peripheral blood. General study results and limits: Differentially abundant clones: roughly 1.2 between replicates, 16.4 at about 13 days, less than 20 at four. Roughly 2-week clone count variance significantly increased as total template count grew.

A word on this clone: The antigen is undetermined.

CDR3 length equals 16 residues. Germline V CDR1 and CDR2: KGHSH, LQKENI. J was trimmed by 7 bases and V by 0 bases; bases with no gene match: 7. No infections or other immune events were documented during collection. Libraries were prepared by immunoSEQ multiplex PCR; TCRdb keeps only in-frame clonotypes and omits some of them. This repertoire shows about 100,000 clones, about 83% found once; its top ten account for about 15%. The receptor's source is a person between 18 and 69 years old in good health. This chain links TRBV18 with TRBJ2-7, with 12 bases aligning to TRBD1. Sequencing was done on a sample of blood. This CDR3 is CASSPPGQGALREQYF. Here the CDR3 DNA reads TGTGCCAGCTCACCACCGGGACAGGGGGCCCTAAGGGAGCAGTACTTC.